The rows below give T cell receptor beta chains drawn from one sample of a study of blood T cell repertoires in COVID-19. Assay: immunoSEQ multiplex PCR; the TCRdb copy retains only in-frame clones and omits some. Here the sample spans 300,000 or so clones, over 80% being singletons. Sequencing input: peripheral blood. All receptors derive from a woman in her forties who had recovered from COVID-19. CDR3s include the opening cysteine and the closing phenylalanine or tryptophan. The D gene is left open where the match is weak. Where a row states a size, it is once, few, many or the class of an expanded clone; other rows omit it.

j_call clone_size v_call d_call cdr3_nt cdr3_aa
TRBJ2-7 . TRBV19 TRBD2 TGTGCCAGTAGTACGGGACTAGATTACGAGCAGTACTTC CASSTGLDYEQYF
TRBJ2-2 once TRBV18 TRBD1 TGTGCCAGCTCTCTTGGGACAGCGAACACCGGGGAGCTGTTTTTT CASSLGTANTGELFF
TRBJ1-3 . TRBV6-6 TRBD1 TGTGCCAGCACACAGGGGGTTTTCTCTGGAAACACCATATATTTT CASTQGVFSGNTIYF
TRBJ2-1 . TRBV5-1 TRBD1 TGCGCCAGCAGCCCTTGGGCTCTCGGGACAGGGGATGGTGAGCAGTTCTTC CASSPWALGTGDGEQFF
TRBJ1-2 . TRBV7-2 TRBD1 TGTGCCAGCAGCTCCCCCGGACAGGGGGCGCGGGGTGGCTACACCTTC CASSSPGQGARGGYTF
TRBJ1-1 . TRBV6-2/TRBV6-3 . TGTGCCAGCAGCCCCCGGGAGGGAGAGGCTTTCTTT CASSPREGEAFF
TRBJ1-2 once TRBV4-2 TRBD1 TGTGCCAGCAGCCAAGCAGCGGCAGGGGGCTATGGCTACACCTTC CASSQAAAGGYGYTF
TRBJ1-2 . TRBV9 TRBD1 TGTGCCAGCGCGACAACCTCAGGGGGCGATAAGGCTGGCTACACCTTC CASATTSGGDKAGYTF
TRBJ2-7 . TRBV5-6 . TGTGCCAGCAGCTTGGCGAGATCGTTCTACAGCTACGAGCAGTACTTC CASSLARSFYSYEQYF
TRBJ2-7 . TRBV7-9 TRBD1 TGTGCCAGCAGCCACTGGACAGGGGGACGTTACGAGCAGTACTTC CASSHWTGGRYEQYF
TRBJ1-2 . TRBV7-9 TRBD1 TGTGCCAGCAGCTTCCGCCTACAGGGGTCGAACTATGGCTACACCTTC CASSFRLQGSNYGYTF
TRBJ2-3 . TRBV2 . TGTGCCAGCGAAGGTCCTCCCGGCGGACAGCAATTTAGCACAGATACGCAGTATTTT CASEGPPGGQQFSTDTQYF
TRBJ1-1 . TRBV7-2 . TGTGCCAGCAGCTTTACAGACACCACTGAAGCTTTCTTT CASSFTDTTEAFF
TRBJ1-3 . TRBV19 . TGTGCCAGTAGCATGGGGGGGAGTGGAAACACCATATATTTT CASSMGGSGNTIYF
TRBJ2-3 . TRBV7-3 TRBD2 TGTGCCAGCAGCTTAGGCCTAGCGGGCACAGATACGCAGTATTTT CASSLGLAGTDTQYF
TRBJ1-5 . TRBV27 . TGTGCCAGCAGTTTATTCCAGGGAAGGGGTCAGCCCCAGCATTTT CASSLFQGRGQPQHF
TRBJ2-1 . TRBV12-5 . TGTGCTAGTGGTTTGGTACTTGGAGGGGGCAGAGAGTACAATGAGCAGTTCTTC CASGLVLGGGREYNEQFF
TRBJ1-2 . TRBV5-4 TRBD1 TGTGCCAGCTGGGGGGACAGTTATGGCTACACCTTC CASWGDSYGYTF
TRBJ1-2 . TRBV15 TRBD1 TGTGCCACCAGCAGAGAAGTTCAGGGGGTCTATGGCTACACCTTC CATSREVQGVYGYTF
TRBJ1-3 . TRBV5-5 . TGTGCCAGCAGCTGGGAGGACATCTCTGGAAACACCATATATTTT CASSWEDISGNTIYF
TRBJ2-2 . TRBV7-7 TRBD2 TGTGCCACGGGACTAGCGGGGACCGGGGAGCTGTTTTTT CATGLAGTGELFF
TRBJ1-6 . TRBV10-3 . TGTGCCATCAGTGGGTCCAGGGCCCTCAGTTCACCCCTCCACTTT CAISGSRALSSPLHF
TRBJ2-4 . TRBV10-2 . TGCGCCAGCAGTGAGTCGTATGGGGCGAAAAACATTCAGTACTTC CASSESYGAKNIQYF
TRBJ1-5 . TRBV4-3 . TGCGCCAGCAGCCAAGATATGCGGGTTAATCAGCCCCAGCATTTT CASSQDMRVNQPQHF
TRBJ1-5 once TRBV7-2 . TGTGCCAGCAGCTTAGCGATTGCGGGGCAGCCCCAGCATTTT CASSLAIAGQPQHF
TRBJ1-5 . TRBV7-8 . TGTGCCAGCAGCGATGGGGCCAGGGTTAATCAGCCCCAGCATTTT CASSDGARVNQPQHF